This T cell receptor (beta chain) is drawn from a study of cytotoxic CD8 clonotypes in ibrutinib-treated CLL. The CDR3 covers 17 residues. Germline CDR1 is SGDLS and CDR2 is YYNGEE. Trimming took 3 bases from V and 3 from J; bases not matched to a gene: 13. Whole-study results and caveats: An increase in clonality occurred at ibrutinib response, followed by a return toward baseline at progression.

Measured with immunoSEQ multiplex PCR; TCRdb has only the in-frame clones, and not every one. The table lists 250,000 to 350,000 clones, 60% to 80% of them singletons. As to this clone: The antigen remains undetermined.

The source material was PBMCs, sampled at disease progression, from a patient treated with ibrutinib. The chain employs TRBV9 and TRBJ2-7; TRBD1 aligns across 9 bases. This sequence originates from a human donor with chronic lymphocytic leukemia. The CDR3 sequence is CASSARTGTGIFYEQYF. The CDR3 DNA follows: TGTGCCAGCAGCGCACGAACCGGGACAGGGATTTTCTACGAGCAGTACTTC.